This T cell receptor beta chain was found in a study of PD-1 blockade in classical Hodgkin lymphoma. General study points: It was CD4+ TCR diversity, not CD8+, that rose significantly by C4D1.

Profiling relied on immunoSEQ multiplex PCR, and the TCRdb table lists in-frame clones only, not all of them. The sample shows more than 40,000 clones, roughly 70% of them seen only once. Every patient experienced relapse after autologous stem cell transplantation, and brentuximab vedotin exposure varied. Details on this clone: Its cognate antigen is unknown.

Germline lookup yields CDR1 SGHVS and CDR2 FQNEAQ. CDR3 length: 17 amino acids. V was clipped by 0 bases and J by 7 bases; unmatched bases: 9. The sequence came from a human donor with classical Hodgkin lymphoma. This specimen was peripheral blood mononuclear cells (PBMCs), taken before the second cycle of nivolumab. The chain carries TRBV7-8 and TRBJ2-5, with 12 bases aligning to TRBD2. The CDR3 nucleotides read TGTGCCAGCAGCTTAGCAGGCGGGACTAGCGGGTTCGGGACCCAGTACTTC. It is translated as CASSLAGGTSGFGTQYF.